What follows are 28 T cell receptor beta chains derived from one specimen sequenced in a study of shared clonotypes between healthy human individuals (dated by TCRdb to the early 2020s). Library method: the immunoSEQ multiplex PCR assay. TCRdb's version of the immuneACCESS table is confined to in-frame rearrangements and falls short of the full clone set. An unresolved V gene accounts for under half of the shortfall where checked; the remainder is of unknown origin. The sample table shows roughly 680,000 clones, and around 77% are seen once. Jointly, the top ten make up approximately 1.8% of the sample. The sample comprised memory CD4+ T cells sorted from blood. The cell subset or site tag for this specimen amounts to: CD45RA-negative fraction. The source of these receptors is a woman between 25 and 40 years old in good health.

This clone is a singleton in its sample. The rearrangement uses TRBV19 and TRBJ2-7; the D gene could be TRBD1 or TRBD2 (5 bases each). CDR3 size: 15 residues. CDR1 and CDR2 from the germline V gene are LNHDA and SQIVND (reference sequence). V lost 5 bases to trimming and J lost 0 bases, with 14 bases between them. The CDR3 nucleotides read TGTGCCAGTAGTCTTGGGACGGCCAGCTCCTACGAGCAGTACTTC. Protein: CASSLGTASSYEQYF.

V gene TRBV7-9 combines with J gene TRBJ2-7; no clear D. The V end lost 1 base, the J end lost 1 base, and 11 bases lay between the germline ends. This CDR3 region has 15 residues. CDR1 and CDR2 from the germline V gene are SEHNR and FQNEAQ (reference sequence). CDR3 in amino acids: CASSLDGRKSYEQYF. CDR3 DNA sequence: TGTGCCAGCAGCTTAGACGGACGGAAGTCCTACGAGCAGTACTTC.

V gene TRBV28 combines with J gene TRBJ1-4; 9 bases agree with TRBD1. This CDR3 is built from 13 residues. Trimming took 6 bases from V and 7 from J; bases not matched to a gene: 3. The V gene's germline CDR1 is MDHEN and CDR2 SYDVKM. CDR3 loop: CASRGGQGEKLFF. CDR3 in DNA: TGTGCCAGCAGGGGGGGACAGGGTGAAAAACTGTTTTTT.

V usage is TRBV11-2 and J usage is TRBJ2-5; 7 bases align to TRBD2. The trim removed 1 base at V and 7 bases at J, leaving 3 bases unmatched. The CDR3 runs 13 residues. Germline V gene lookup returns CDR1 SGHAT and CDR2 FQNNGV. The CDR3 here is CASSLGGSGTQYF. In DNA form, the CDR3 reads TGTGCCAGCAGCTTAGGCGGGAGTGGGACCCAGTACTTC.

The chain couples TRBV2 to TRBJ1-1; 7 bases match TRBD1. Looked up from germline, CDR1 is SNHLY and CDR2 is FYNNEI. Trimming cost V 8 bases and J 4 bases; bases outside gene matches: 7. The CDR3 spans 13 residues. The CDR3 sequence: CASQGDRITEAFF. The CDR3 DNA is TGTGCCAGCCAGGGGGACAGAATCACTGAAGCTTTCTTT.

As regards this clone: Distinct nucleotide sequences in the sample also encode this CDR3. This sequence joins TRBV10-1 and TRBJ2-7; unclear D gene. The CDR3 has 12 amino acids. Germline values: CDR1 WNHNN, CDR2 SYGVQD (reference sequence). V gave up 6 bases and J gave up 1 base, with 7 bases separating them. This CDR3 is CASSPGSYEQYF. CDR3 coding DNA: TGCGCCAGCAGCCCCGGATCCTACGAGCAGTACTTC.

The CDR3, as DNA: TGCACCAGCAGCCCCATCCGGTTGCTTAGCTCCTACGAGCAGTACTTC. Translating gives CTSSPIRLLSSYEQYF. The chain has TRBV1 and TRBJ2-7; the DNA was not compared with TRBD2, the D call given in the table. TRBV1 is designated a pseudogene. This CDR3 is 16 amino acids long.

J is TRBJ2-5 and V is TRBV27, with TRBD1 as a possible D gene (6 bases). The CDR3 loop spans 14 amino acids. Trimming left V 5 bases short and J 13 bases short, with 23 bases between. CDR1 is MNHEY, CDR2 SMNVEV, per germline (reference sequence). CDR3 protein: CASSQALRGWDRYF. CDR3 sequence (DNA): TGTGCCAGCAGTCAAGCCCTCAGGGGCTGGGATAGGTACTTC.

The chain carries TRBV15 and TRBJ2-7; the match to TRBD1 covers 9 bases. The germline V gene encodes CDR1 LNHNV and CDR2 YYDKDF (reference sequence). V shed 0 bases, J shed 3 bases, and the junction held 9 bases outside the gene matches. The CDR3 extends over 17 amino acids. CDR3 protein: CATSRDQGTGLVYEQYF. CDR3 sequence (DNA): TGTGCCACCAGCAGAGATCAGGGGACAGGGCTGGTCTACGAGCAGTACTTC.

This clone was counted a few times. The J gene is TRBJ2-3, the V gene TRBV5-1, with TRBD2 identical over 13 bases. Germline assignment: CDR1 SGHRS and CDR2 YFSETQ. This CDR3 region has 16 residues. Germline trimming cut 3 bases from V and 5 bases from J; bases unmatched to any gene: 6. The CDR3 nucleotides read TGCGCCAGCAGCTCAAGACTAGCGGGAGGATTAGATACGCAGTATTTT. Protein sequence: CASSSRLAGGLDTQYF.

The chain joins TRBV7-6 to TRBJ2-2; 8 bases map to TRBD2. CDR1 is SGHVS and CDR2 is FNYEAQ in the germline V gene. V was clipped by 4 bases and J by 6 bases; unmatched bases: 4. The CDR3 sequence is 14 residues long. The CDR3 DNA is TGTGCCAGCAGCTCCGGGGGGGGGCCCGGGGAGCTGTTTTTT. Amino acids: CASSSGGGPGELFF.

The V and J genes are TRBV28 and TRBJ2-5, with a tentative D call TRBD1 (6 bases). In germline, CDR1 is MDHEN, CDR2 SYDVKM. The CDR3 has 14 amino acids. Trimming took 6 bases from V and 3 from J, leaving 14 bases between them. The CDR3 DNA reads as TGTGCCAGCAGCTCAGGACAGTTGAAAGAGACCCAGTACTTC. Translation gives CASSSGQLKETQYF. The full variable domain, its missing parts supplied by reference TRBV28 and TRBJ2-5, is DVKVTQSSRYLVKRTGEKVFLECVQDMDHENMFWYRQDPGLGLRLIYFSYDVKMKEKGDIPEGYSVSREKKERFSLILESASTNQTSMYLCASSSGQLKETQYFGPGTRLLVL.

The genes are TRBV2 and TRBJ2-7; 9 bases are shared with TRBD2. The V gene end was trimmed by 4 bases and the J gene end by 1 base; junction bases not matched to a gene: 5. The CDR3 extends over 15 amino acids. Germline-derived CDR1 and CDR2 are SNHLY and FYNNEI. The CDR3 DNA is TGTGCCAGCAGTGCCCTTAGCGGGAGTTCCTACGAGCAGTACTTC. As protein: CASSALSGSSYEQYF.

This CDR3 is CASSIDPASGTSTDTQYF. As DNA, the CDR3 is TGTGCCAGTAGTATAGATCCGGCTAGCGGGACCAGCACAGATACGCAGTATTTT. V is TRBV19 and J is TRBJ2-3, with 9 bases that match TRBD2. Germline CDR1 LNHDA, CDR2 SQIVND (reference sequence). The CDR3 has 18 amino acids. Trimming took 0 bases from V and 0 from J; bases not matched to a gene: 7.

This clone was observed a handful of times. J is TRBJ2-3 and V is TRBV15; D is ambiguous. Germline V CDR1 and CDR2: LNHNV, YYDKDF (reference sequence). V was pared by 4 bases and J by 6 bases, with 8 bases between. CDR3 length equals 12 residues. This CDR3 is CATSNWWDTQYF. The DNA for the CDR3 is TGTGCCACCAGCAACTGGTGGGATACGCAGTATTTT.

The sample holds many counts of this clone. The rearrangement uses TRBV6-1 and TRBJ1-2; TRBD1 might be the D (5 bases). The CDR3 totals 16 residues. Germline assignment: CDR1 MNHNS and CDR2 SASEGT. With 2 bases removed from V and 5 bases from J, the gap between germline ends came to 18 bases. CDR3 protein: CASSEQMGPGPYGYTF. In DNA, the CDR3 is TGTGCCAGCAGTGAACAGATGGGTCCAGGGCCGTATGGCTACACCTTC.

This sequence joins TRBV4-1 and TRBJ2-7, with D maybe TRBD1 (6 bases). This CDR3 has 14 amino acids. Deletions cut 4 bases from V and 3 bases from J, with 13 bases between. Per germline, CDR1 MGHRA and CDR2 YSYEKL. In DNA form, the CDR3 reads TGCGCCAGCAGCCCCGCCGGGACACACTACGAGCAGTACTTC. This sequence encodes CASSPAGTHYEQYF.

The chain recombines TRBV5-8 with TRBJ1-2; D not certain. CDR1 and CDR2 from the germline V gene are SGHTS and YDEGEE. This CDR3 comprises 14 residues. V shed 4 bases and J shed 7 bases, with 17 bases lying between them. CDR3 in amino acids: CASSIPGLDRGYTF. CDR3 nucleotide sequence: TGTGCCAGCAGCATCCCAGGTTTGGATCGTGGCTACACCTTC.

CDR3 in DNA: TGTGCCAGCAGTGAATCGGCAGGGGGAAGCAATCAGCCCCAGCATTTT. Its translation is CASSESAGGSNQPQHF. The chain joins TRBV25-1 to TRBJ1-5; 7 positions agree with TRBD1. The trim removed 1 base at V and 1 base at J, leaving 4 bases unmatched. Germline V gene sequence: CDR1 MGHDK, CDR2 SYGVNS. The CDR3 length is 16 residues.

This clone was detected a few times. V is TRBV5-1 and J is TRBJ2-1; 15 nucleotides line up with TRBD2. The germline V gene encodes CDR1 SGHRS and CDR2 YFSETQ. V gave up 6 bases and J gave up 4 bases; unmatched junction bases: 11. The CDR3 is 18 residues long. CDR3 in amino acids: CASTAGLAGGNDYNEQFF. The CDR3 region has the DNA TGCGCCAGCACCGCCGGACTAGCGGGAGGGAATGATTACAATGAGCAGTTCTTC.

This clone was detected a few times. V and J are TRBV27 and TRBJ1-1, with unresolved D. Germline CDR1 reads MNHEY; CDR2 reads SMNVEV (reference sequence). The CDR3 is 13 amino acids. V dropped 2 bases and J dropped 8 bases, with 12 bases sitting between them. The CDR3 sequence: CASSLGVSREAFF. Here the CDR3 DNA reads TGTGCCAGCAGTTTAGGAGTGAGCAGGGAAGCTTTCTTT.

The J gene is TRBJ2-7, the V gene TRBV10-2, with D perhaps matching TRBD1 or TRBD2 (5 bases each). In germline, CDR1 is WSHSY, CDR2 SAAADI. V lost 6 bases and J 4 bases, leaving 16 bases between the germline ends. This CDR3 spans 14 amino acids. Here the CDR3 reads CASRLTRGEYEQYF. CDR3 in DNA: TGCGCCAGCAGGCTGACGAGGGGAGAGTACGAGCAGTACTTC.

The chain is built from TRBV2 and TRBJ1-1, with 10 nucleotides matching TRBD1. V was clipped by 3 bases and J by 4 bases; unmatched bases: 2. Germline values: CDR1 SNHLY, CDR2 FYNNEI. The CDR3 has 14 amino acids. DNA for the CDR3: TGTGCCAGCAGTGACCGACAGGGGGCCACTGAAGCTTTCTTT. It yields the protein CASSDRQGATEAFF.

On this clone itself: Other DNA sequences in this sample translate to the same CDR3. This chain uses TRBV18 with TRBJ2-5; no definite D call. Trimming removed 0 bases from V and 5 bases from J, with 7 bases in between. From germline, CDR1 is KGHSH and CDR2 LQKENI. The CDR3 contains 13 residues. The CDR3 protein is CASSPPVVETQYF. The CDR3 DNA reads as TGTGCCAGCTCACCACCGGTAGTGGAGACCCAGTACTTC.

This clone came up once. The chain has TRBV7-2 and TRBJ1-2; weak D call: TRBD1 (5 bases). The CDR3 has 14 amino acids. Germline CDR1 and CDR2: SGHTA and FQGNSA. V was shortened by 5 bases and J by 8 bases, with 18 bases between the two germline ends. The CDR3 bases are TGTGCCAGCAGCCCCGGACAATCCATTCGAGGCTACACCTTC. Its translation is CASSPGQSIRGYTF. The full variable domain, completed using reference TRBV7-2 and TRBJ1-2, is GAGVSQSPSNKVTEKGKDVELRCDPISGHTALYWYRQSLGQGLEFLIYFQGNSAPDKSGLPSDRFSAERTGGSVSTLTIQRTQQEDSAVYLCASSPGQSIRGYTFGSGTRLTVV.

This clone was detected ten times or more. The CDR3 spells CASDSGPAKNIQYF. The DNA of the CDR3 is TGTGCCAGCGATTCGGGACCTGCCAAAAACATTCAGTACTTC. V and J are TRBV28 and TRBJ2-4; D is perhaps TRBD1 or TRBD2 (5 bases each). Trimming left V 8 bases short and J 1 base short, with 12 bases between. CDR3 length: 14 residues. Looked up from germline, CDR1 is MDHEN and CDR2 is SYDVKM.

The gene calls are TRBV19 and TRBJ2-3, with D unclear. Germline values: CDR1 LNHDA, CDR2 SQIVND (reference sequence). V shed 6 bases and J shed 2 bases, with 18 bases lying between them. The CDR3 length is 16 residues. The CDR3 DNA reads TGTGCCAGTAGACCGGAGCCGAAGGTAAACACAGATACGCAGTATTTT. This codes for CASRPEPKVNTDTQYF.

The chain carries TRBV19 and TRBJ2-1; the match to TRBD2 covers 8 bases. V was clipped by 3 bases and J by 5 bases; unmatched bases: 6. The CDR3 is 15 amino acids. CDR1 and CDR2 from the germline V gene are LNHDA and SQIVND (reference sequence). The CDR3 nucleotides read TGTGCCAGTAGTATGCCGGGACTAGTAAACAATGAGCAGTTCTTC. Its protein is CASSMPGLVNNEQFF. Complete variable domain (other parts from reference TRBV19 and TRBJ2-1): DGGITQSPKYLFRKEGQNVTLSCEQNLNHDAMYWYRQDPGQGLRLIYYSQIVNDFQKGDIAEGYSVSREKKESFPLTVTSAQKNPTAFYLCASSMPGLVNNEQFFGPGTRLTVL.